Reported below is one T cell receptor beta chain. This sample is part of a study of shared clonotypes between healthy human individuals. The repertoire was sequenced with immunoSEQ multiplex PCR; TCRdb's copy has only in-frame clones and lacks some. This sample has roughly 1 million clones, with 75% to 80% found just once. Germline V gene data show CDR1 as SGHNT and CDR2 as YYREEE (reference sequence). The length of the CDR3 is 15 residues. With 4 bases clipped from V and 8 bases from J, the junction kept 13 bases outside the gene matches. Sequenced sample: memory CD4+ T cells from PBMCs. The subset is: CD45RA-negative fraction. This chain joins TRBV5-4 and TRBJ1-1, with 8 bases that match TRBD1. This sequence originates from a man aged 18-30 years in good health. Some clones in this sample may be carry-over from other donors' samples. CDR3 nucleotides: TGTGCCAGCAGCCGGGGCCAGGGGGCAATTTCAGAAGCTTTCTTT. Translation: CASSRGQGAISEAFF. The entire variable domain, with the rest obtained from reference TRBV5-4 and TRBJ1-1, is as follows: ETGVTQSPTHLIKTRGQQVTLRCSSQSGHNTVSWYQQALGQGPQFIFQYYREEENGRGNFPPRFSGLQFPNYSSELNVNALELDDSALYLCASSRGQGAISEAFFGQGTRLTVV.